This TCR beta chain was identified in a study of radiation and T cells in renal cell carcinoma. Whole-study results and caveats: Baseline intratumoral clonotype presence is unknown without pretreatment biopsies.

Time point reported: blood 4 weeks post-SBRT, at nephrectomy. Described treatment: 15 Gy SBRT to primary tumor, nephrectomy 4 weeks later. Nephrectomy followed 15 Gy stereotactic body radiation by 4 weeks. Blood was sampled at baseline, 2 weeks and 4 weeks after SBRT. This renal cell carcinoma was of the clear cell type. Sequenced by immunoSEQ multiplex PCR; TCRdb stores in-frame clones only, minus some. The table lists about 100,000 clones, around 84% of them singletons, with under 8.5% in the top ten. The germline V and J ends were trimmed by 4 bases and 3 bases, with 10 bases remaining between them. There are 13 residues in the CDR3. Germline V gene sequence: CDR1 SGHNT, CDR2 YENEEA. Note on this clone: What it binds is unknown.

The sequence derives from a man aged 55 to 70 with renal cell carcinoma. The chain has TRBV11-3 and TRBJ2-7; possibly TRBD1 for D (5 bases). Sample: blood, taken from a patient whose treatment included radiotherapy and nephrectomy. The CDR3 DNA sequence: TGTGCCAGCAGCTCCAGAAGGGGCTACGAGCAGTACTTC. It encodes CASSSRRGYEQYF.